These T cell receptor beta chains were read from a single sample in a study of blood T cells in healthy people across ages. TCRdb processed the 5' RACE reads anew with MiXCR; each CDR3 protein has one entry. The sample lists roughly 1.7 million distinct CDR3 sequences; about 35% were seen once. Material: blood. Receptors originate from a woman aged 25 to 39 in good health. Each CDR3 is given with its conserved first and last residue. A D gene is named only where the DNA matches it firmly. Clone size is stated in some rows and not others, as once, few, many or a class when expanded.

NA	few	TRBV5-5	TRBJ2-3	TGTGCCAGCAGCTTGGGGTCCCTAGCAACAGATACGCAGTATTTT	CASSLGSLATDTQYF
NA	NA	TRBV7-9	TRBJ1-2	TGTGCCAGCAGCTTAGGGGAACAGGGTATCTGGAGTTATGGCTACACCTTC	CASSLGEQGIWSYGYTF
TRBD1	NA	TRBV12-3/TRBV12-4	TRBJ1-2	TGTGCCAGCAGACAGGGGGCGCAAAACTATGGCTACACCTTC	CASRQGAQNYGYTF
NA	NA	TRBV30	TRBJ1-5	TGTGCCTGGAGTGTGGGGAACACTCTTAATCAGCCCCAGCATTTT	CAWSVGNTLNQPQHF
NA	NA	TRBV5-1	TRBJ2-3	TGCGCCAGCAGCAGGGACCCCGACGCGGATACGCAGTATTTT	CASSRDPDADTQYF
TRBD2	NA	TRBV12-3/TRBV12-4	TRBJ2-7	TGTGCCAGCAGTTCTTTAGGGACTAGACAGGACGAGCAGTACTTC	CASSSLGTRQDEQYF
TRBD2	once	TRBV27	TRBJ2-1	TGTGTCAGCAGTCCCATAGCGGGAACTCGACACAATGAGCAGTTCTTC	CVSSPIAGTRHNEQFF
NA	NA	TRBV11-2	TRBJ1-2	TGTGCCAGCAGCAGTGCTATAGGCGGCTACACCTTC	CASSSAIGGYTF
TRBD1	NA	TRBV20-1	TRBJ1-2	TGCAGTGCTAGAGAAGGACAGGGGGCACGAGGCTACACCTTC	CSAREGQGARGYTF
NA	many	TRBV7-2	TRBJ2-1	TGTGCCAGCCAGGTGGGCACCTACAATGAGCAGTTCTTC	CASQVGTYNEQFF
NA	many	TRBV9	TRBJ2-3	TGTGCCAGCAGCGTAGTGGGCACAGATACGCAGTATTTT	CASSVVGTDTQYF
TRBD2	few	TRBV30	TRBJ2-7	TGTGCCTGGAACCGGGGAGCGGGATCCTCCTACGAGCAGTACTTC	CAWNRGAGSSYEQYF
NA	NA	TRBV6-6	TRBJ1-2	TGTGCCAGCAGTTACGAGGGAAGGGATGGCTACACCTTC	CASSYEGRDGYTF
TRBD1	few	TRBV7-6	TRBJ2-7	TGTGCCAGCAGCTTAGCGGGACAGACGTCCGAGCAGTACTTC	CASSLAGQTSEQYF
TRBD1	few	TRBV5-4	TRBJ1-4	TGTGCCAGCAGCGCACCGGGACAGGGTAACGAAAAACTGTTTTTT	CASSAPGQGNEKLFF
NA	few	TRBV11-2	TRBJ2-3	TGTGCCAGCAGCTTAGGTACCTCGGGGAACGCAGATACGCAGTATTTT	CASSLGTSGNADTQYF
NA	few	TRBV3-1	TRBJ1-1	TGTGCCAGCAGTCGGGGCAGGTCCAACACTGAAGCTTTCTTT	CASSRGRSNTEAFF
NA	few	TRBV2	TRBJ2-3	TGTGCCAGCAGTGAAGCAGTAAGCTCGCAGACGCAGTATTTT	CASSEAVSSQTQYF
TRBD1	NA	TRBV4-1	TRBJ1-6	TGCGCCAGCAGCCGAGGACAGGGGGTGATGAATTCACCCCTCCACTTT	CASSRGQGVMNSPLHF
NA	NA	TRBV7-8	TRBJ1-2	TGTGCCAGCAGCCGACTGATCGACTTTGGCTACACCTTC	CASSRLIDFGYTF
NA	few	TRBV6-1	TRBJ2-5	TGTGCCAGCAGTGAAGGGGGGCGGCAAGAGACCCAGTACTTC	CASSEGGRQETQYF
TRBD2	NA	TRBV11-3	TRBJ2-2	TGTGCCAGCAGCCAAGCAGCGGGAGGAACCGGGGAGCTGTTTTTT	CASSQAAGGTGELFF